This passage covers 10 T cell receptor beta chains from one sample sequenced in a study of blood T cell repertoires in COVID-19. Repertoires were generated with immunoSEQ multiplex PCR, while TCRdb's copy carries only in-frame clones and drops some. The data show 25,000 to 35,000 clones, with roughly 90% seen just once and around 8% held by the top ten. The specimen sequenced was peripheral blood. The receptors come from a man in his 60s with COVID-19, enrolled during active disease.

The rearrangement uses TRBV30 and TRBJ1-5; TRBD1 agrees at 9 bases. From germline, CDR1 is GTSNPN and CDR2 SVGIG (reference sequence). The CDR3 length is 12 residues. J lost 4 bases, V lost 5 bases, and 0 bases had no gene match. CDR3 region: CAWGTGNQPQHF. CDR3 coding DNA: TGTGCCTGGGGGACAGGGAATCAGCCCCAGCATTTT.

This clone was found a few times. The rearrangement links TRBV9 to TRBJ2-1, with TRBD2 as a possible D gene (6 bases). Germline V gene sequence: CDR1 SGDLS, CDR2 YYNGEE. The CDR3 totals 18 residues. V was trimmed by 0 bases and J by 0 bases, leaving 16 bases between them. The CDR3 spells CASSVGVGGISSYNEQFF. CDR3 bases: TGTGCCAGCAGCGTAGGGGTTGGGGGGATCAGCTCCTACAATGAGCAGTTCTTC. The variable domain in full, completed from reference TRBV9 and TRBJ2-1, reads DSGVTQTPKHLITATGQRVTLRCSPRSGDLSVYWYQQSLDQGLQFLIQYYNGEERAKGNILERFSAQQFPDLHSELNLSSLELGDSALYFCASSVGVGGISSYNEQFFGPGTRLTVL.

This clone was seen just once. The V and J genes are TRBV30 and TRBJ2-3; D call uncertain. Trimming stripped 3 bases from V and 2 bases from J, with 9 bases between. Germline lookup yields CDR1 GTSNPN and CDR2 SVGIG (reference sequence). The CDR3 is 13 amino acids. CDR3 residues: CAWSPRSTDTQYF. CDR3 in DNA: TGTGCCTGGAGCCCTAGATCCACAGATACGCAGTATTTT.

A few counts support this clone. This chain uses TRBV6-5 with TRBJ1-1; D is unresolved. This CDR3 is built from 13 residues. V dropped 4 bases and J dropped 0 bases, with 6 bases sitting between them. Germline V CDR1 and CDR2: MNHEY, SVGAGI. CDR3 region: CASSFQLNTEAFF. The DNA of the CDR3 is TGTGCCAGCAGTTTCCAGTTGAACACTGAAGCTTTCTTT.

The CDR3 loop reads CASSTNPGTSYNEQFF. CDR3 nucleotide sequence: TGTGCCAGCAGCACGAACCCCGGGACTTCCTACAATGAGCAGTTCTTC. The rearrangement links TRBV7-6 to TRBJ2-1, with D perhaps TRBD2 (6 bases). The CDR3 runs 16 residues. Germline CDR1 SGHVS, CDR2 FNYEAQ. The ends were cut back, 5 bases at V and 1 base at J, with 15 bases in the middle.

CDR3 DNA: TGTGCCAGCGGAGTAAGGGGACAGGGGAATGAAAAACTGTTTTTT. It specifies CASGVRGQGNEKLFF. The J gene is TRBJ1-4, the V gene TRBV7-9; 10 positions agree with TRBD1. The CDR3 consists of 15 residues. The trim removed 8 bases at V and 5 bases at J, leaving 8 bases unmatched. Germline CDR1 SEHNR, CDR2 FQNEAQ (reference sequence). Supplemented by reference TRBV7-9 and TRBJ1-4, the full variable domain reads DTGVSQNPRHKITKRGQNVTFRCDPISEHNRLYWYRQTLGQGPEFLTYFQNEAQLEKSRLLSDRFSAERPKGSFSTLEIQRTEQGDSAMYLCASGVRGQGNEKLFFGSGTQLSVL.

The J gene is TRBJ2-3, the V gene TRBV7-9, with TRBD2 identical over 9 bases. This CDR3 comprises 15 residues. V shed 6 bases, J shed 5 bases, and the junction held 9 bases outside the gene matches. Germline loops: CDR1 SEHNR, CDR2 FQNEAQ (reference sequence). The CDR3 nucleotides read TGTGCCAGCAGTCGAGGAGCGGGAGGCGGAGATACGCAGTATTTT. It is translated as CASSRGAGGGDTQYF.

The chain links TRBV7-2 to TRBJ2-3; D is ambiguous. The CDR3 length is 14 residues. Looked up from germline, CDR1 is SGHTA and CDR2 is FQGNSA. V dropped 2 bases and J dropped 3 bases, with 9 bases sitting between them. The CDR3 nucleotides read TGTGCCAGCAGCTTAAGTCAGGCGACAGATACGCAGTATTTT. Residues: CASSLSQATDTQYF.

This clone was detected only once. The chain has TRBV7-9 and TRBJ1-2, with 7 bases aligning to TRBD1. Unmatched junction bases numbered 3, after V lost 2 bases and J lost 3 bases. This CDR3 spans 14 amino acids. Per germline, CDR1 SEHNR and CDR2 FQNEAQ (reference sequence). This CDR3 is CASSLNRGDYGYTF. For the CDR3, the DNA is TGTGCCAGCAGCTTAAACAGGGGTGACTATGGCTACACCTTC.

This rearrangement joins TRBV28 to TRBJ1-4; no clear D. Germline CDR1 reads MDHEN; CDR2 reads SYDVKM. Trimming left V 3 bases short and J 5 bases short, with 13 bases between. The CDR3 runs 15 residues. CDR3 nucleotide sequence: TGTGCCAGCAGTTTTGCCCACTTTTTAAATGAAAAACTGTTTTTT. This encodes CASSFAHFLNEKLFF.